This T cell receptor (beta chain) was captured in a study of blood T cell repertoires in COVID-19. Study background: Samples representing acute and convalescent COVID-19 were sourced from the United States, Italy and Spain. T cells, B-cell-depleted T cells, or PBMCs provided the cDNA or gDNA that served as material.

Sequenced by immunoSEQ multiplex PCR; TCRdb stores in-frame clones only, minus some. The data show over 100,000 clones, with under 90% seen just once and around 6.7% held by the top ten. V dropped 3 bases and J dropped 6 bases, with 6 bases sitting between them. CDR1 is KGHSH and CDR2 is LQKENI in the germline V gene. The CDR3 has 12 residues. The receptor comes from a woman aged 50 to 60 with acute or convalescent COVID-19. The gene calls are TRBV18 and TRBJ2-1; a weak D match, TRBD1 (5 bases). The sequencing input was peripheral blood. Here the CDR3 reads CASSPQGNEQFF. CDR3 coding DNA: TGTGCCAGCTCACCCCAGGGCAATGAGCAGTTCTTC.